The source of this TCR beta chain is a study of T cell clonality in common variable immunodeficiency. Points from the study as a whole: T cell subpopulation sequencing would be needed to explain CVID clonality. Fewer deletions and N-nucleotide insertions were reportedly seen in common variable immunodeficiency TCR beta sequences. CVID subjects had higher TCRbeta clonality than healthy controls, most marked in about a third.

The table lists this clone with many counts. Its cognate antigen is unknown. The read falls 3 residues short of the CDR3 end, and the missing part is taken from the germline J gene. The CDR3 is made up of 14 amino acids. The V gene lost 6 bases and the J gene lost 4 bases, with 12 bases spanning the gap. Germline V gene lookup returns CDR1 MRHNA and CDR2 SNTAGT. Repertoires were generated with immunoSEQ multiplex PCR, while TCRdb's copy carries only in-frame clones and drops some. Sampling found 40,000 to 50,000 clones, none seen once. The V and J genes are TRBV6-4 and TRBJ2-2; TRBD1 might be the D (5 bases). The TCR originated in a person aged 18 to 70 in good health. The sequenced sample was peripheral blood mononuclear cells. The CDR3: CASRPTVVTGELFF. CDR3 bases read: TGTGCCAGCAGACCGACAGTAGTCACCGGGGAG.